These T cell receptor beta chains were read from a single sample in a study of blood T cell repertoires in COVID-19. Clones were sequenced by immunoSEQ multiplex PCR, and TCRdb holds only the in-frame ones, with some missing. The sample carries approximately 230,000 clones, roughly 87% recorded once. The sample was peripheral blood. The receptors derive from a man in his late teens or twenties with active or convalescent COVID-19. CDR3s include the opening cysteine and the closing phenylalanine or tryptophan. D genes are given only for firm matches. The size of a clone is reported for some rows only, either as once, few or many, or as a class for expanded clones.

v_call,d_call,clone_size,j_call,cdr3_aa,cdr3_nt
TRBV7-3,TRBD1,-,TRBJ2-7,CASSFVARTGYISYEQYF,TGTGCCAGCAGCTTCGTAGCTAGGACAGGGTATATTTCGTACGAGCAGTACTTC
TRBV6-4,TRBD2,many,TRBJ2-3,CASSDGLATDTQYF,TGTGCCAGCAGTGACGGACTAGCGACAGATACGCAGTATTTT
TRBV29-1,TRBD2,-,TRBJ2-7,CSFDSGWSSYEQYF,TGCAGCTTTGATAGCGGGTGGAGCTCCTACGAGCAGTACTTC
TRBV7-9,-,-,TRBJ2-1,CASSWGTYYNEQFF,TGTGCCAGCAGCTGGGGCACCTATTACAATGAGCAGTTCTTC
TRBV28,TRBD1,-,TRBJ2-7,CASSPTGDAYEQYF,TGTGCCAGCAGCCCTACAGGGGATGCCTACGAGCAGTACTTC
TRBV7-9,-,-,TRBJ2-1,CASSLDEVDEQFF,TGTGCCAGCAGCTTAGACGAGGTCGATGAGCAGTTCTTC
TRBV21-1,-,-,TRBJ1-3,CASSPPNPGNTIYF,TGTGCCAGCAGCCCCCCTAATCCTGGAAACACCATATATTTT
TRBV4-2,-,-,TRBJ2-1,CASSQETERNEQFF,TGTGCCAGCAGCCAAGAAACAGAACGCAATGAGCAGTTCTTC
TRBV7-8,TRBD1,few,TRBJ1-4,CASSSWTGSSEKLFF,TGTGCCAGCAGCTCTTGGACAGGGTCGAGCGAAAAACTGTTTTTT
TRBV10-3,-,-,TRBJ1-1,CAISESLTGGTEAFF,TGTGCCATCAGTGAGTCGTTGACGGGGGGCACTGAAGCTTTCTTT
TRBV20-1,-,-,TRBJ2-7,CSAEDTYEQYF,TGCAGTGCAGAGGATACCTACGAGCAGTACTTC
TRBV11-2,-,-,TRBJ2-7,CASSRTTGMQYF,TGTGCCAGCAGCCGTACGACAGGTATGCAGTACTTC
TRBV5-6,-,-,TRBJ1-2,CASSLAGQGFGGYTF,TGTGCCAGCAGCTTGGCTGGCCAGGGGTTTGGTGGCTACACCTTC
TRBV5-1,TRBD1,-,TRBJ1-1,CASSGTGLNTEAFF,TGCGCCAGCAGTGGGACAGGGCTGAACACTGAAGCTTTCTTT
TRBV2,-,-,TRBJ2-1,CASSAGTPYNEQFF,TGTGCCAGCAGTGCTGGGACACCCTACAATGAGCAGTTCTTC
TRBV6-4,-,many,TRBJ2-3,CASSDEGSTDTQYF,TGTGCCAGCAGTGACGAGGGCAGCACAGATACGCAGTATTTT
TRBV28,-,-,TRBJ1-2,CASTHSQNGYTF,TGTGCCAGCACTCACAGCCAAAATGGCTACACCTTC
TRBV13,-,few,TRBJ1-3,CASSLTGSGNTIYF,TGTGCCAGCAGCTTAACCGGCTCTGGAAACACCATATATTTT
TRBV10-3,-,-,TRBJ2-7,CAIMEGQNEQYF,TGTGCCATCATGGAGGGCCAAAACGAGCAGTACTTC
TRBV28,-,-,TRBJ1-1,CASSPPGVNTEAFF,TGTGCCAGCAGTCCCCCGGGGGTGAACACTGAAGCTTTCTTT
TRBV15,-,-,TRBJ2-7,CATSRDVQSYEQYF,TGTGCCACCAGCAGAGATGTACAGTCCTACGAGCAGTACTTC
TRBV5-6,TRBD2,-,TRBJ2-3,CASSLVASGSTDTQYF,TGTGCCAGCAGCTTGGTAGCTAGCGGGAGCACAGATACGCAGTATTTT
TRBV14,TRBD2,-,TRBJ2-7,CASSPRLAGSYEQYF,TGTGCCAGCAGCCCCCGGCTAGCGGGCTCCTACGAGCAGTACTTC
TRBV7-9,TRBD2,-,TRBJ2-1,CASSFLAGVVDEQFF,TGTGCCAGCAGCTTCCTAGCGGGAGTAGTGGATGAGCAGTTCTTC
TRBV7-2,-,-,TRBJ2-3,CASSLSVGGTTDTQYF,TGTGCCAGCAGCTTATCGGTGGGGGGAACTACAGATACGCAGTATTTT
TRBV6-6,-,-,TRBJ1-2,CASSSTEGTQSYGYTF,TGTGCCAGCAGTTCGACGGAGGGGACTCAAAGCTATGGCTACACCTTC
TRBV7-2,TRBD2,-,TRBJ2-4,CASGPGTSLIVQYF,TGTGCCAGCGGACCCGGGACTAGTTTAATCGTTCAGTACTTC
TRBV7-8,-,few,TRBJ1-4,CASSSARVTNEKLFF,TGTGCCAGCAGCTCGGCCCGGGTAACTAATGAAAAACTGTTTTTT
TRBV3-1/TRBV3-2,-,-,TRBJ1-6,CASSQPGVGSPLHF,TGTGCCAGCAGCCAACCAGGGGTAGGTTCACCCCTCCACTTT
TRBV5-5,-,-,TRBJ1-5,CASSSKSNQPQHF,TGTGCCAGCAGCTCCAAAAGCAATCAGCCCCAGCATTTT
TRBV5-6,TRBD1,-,TRBJ1-5,CASSPNRGSQPQHF,TGTGCCAGCAGCCCTAACAGGGGTAGTCAGCCCCAGCATTTT
TRBV12-3/TRBV12-4,-,-,TRBJ2-7,CASSTGFSYEQYF,TGTGCCAGCAGCACAGGGTTCAGCTACGAGCAGTACTTC
TRBV6-2/TRBV6-3,-,-,TRBJ2-7,CASSSQQNRYEQYF,TGTGCCAGCAGTTCCCAACAAAATCGCTACGAGCAGTACTTC
TRBV6-1,TRBD2,many,TRBJ2-3,CASSEIGGGSTDTQYF,TGTGCCAGCAGTGAAATTGGGGGGGGAAGCACAGATACGCAGTATTTT
TRBV7-2,TRBD1,-,TRBJ2-7,CASSPRTGLFEQYF,TGTGCCAGCAGCCCCCGGACAGGGCTATTCGAGCAGTACTTC
TRBV25-1,TRBD1,-,TRBJ2-4,CASSATGQGLAKNIQYF,TGTGCCAGCAGTGCAACGGGACAGGGCCTAGCCAAAAACATTCAGTACTTC
TRBV28,TRBD2,-,TRBJ2-7,CASSWNPRRYSGYEQYF,TGTGCCAGCAGTTGGAATCCAAGGCGGTATAGCGGGTACGAGCAGTACTTC
TRBV3-1/TRBV3-2,-,-,TRBJ2-5,CASSFRGETQYF,TGTGCCAGCAGTTTCAGGGGAGAGACCCAGTACTTC
TRBV6-2/TRBV6-3,TRBD2,-,TRBJ2-1,CASGFLSLAVDEQFF,TGTGCCAGCGGTTTCCTCTCGCTAGCGGTTGACGAGCAGTTCTTC
TRBV11-1,-,once,TRBJ2-7,CASSLEVRGEQYF,TGTGCCAGCAGCTTAGAGGTCAGGGGCGAGCAGTACTTC
TRBV7-8,-,-,TRBJ1-6,CASSNPYDGGSGSPLHF,TGTGCCAGCAGCAACCCATACGACGGCGGCTCAGGGTCACCCCTCCACTTT
TRBV3-1/TRBV3-2,-,-,TRBJ2-1,CASSPPGVNEQFF,TGTGCCAGCAGTCCCCCGGGGGTCAATGAGCAGTTCTTC
TRBV28,-,-,TRBJ2-2,CASYRDPEGSGELFF,TGTGCCAGCTACCGGGACCCGGAGGGATCCGGGGAGCTGTTTTTT
TRBV19,-,few,TRBJ1-1,CASSIGGVSLEAFF,TGTGCCAGTAGTATAGGAGGCGTCTCCCTTGAAGCTTTCTTT
TRBV15,TRBD2,once,TRBJ2-3,CATSRGLAGGNTDTQYF,TGTGCCACCAGCAGAGGCCTAGCGGGAGGGAACACAGATACGCAGTATTTT
TRBV7-6,TRBD2,once,TRBJ2-2,CASSRLGTSGGGGELFF,TGTGCCAGCAGCCGACTTGGGACTAGCGGGGGTGGCGGGGAGCTGTTTTTT
TRBV20-1,-,-,TRBJ2-3,CSARVNTQYF,TGCAGTGCTAGAGTTAATACGCAGTATTTT
TRBV19,-,-,TRBJ2-2,CASSIYPNTGELFF,TGTGCCAGTAGTATCTACCCGAACACCGGGGAGCTGTTTTTT
TRBV27,-,-,TRBJ1-5,CASNSGGRSNQPQHF,TGTGCCAGCAACTCGGGGGGTCGGAGCAATCAGCCCCAGCATTTT
TRBV7-2,-,-,TRBJ1-6,CASSDPQGRSSYNSPLHF,TGTGCCAGCAGCGACCCTCAGGGCAGGAGCTCCTATAATTCACCCCTCCACTTT
TRBV6-4,-,-,TRBJ2-2,CASSTHGGDNQPNTGELFF,TGTGCCAGCAGCACCCATGGGGGGGACAACCAACCGAACACCGGGGAGCTGTTTTTT
TRBV29-1,-,-,TRBJ1-4,CSVEGGTNEKLFF,TGCAGCGTTGAGGGAGGCACTAATGAAAAACTGTTTTTT
TRBV15,-,-,TRBJ1-1,CATSRAGELNTEAFF,TGTGCCACCAGCAGAGCCGGGGAACTGAACACTGAAGCTTTCTTT
TRBV14,-,-,TRBJ1-1,CASSQTINTEAFF,TGTGCCAGCAGCCAAACAATAAACACTGAAGCTTTCTTT